Listed below are T cell receptor beta chains from one sample, sequenced in a study of T cell responses to AZD1222 COVID-19 vaccine. Produced via immunoSEQ multiplex PCR; TCRdb's table is partial and in-frame only. The sample contains under 140,000 clones, approximately 85% of which appear only once. The source material was peripheral blood, sampled on day 0 of AZD1222 vaccination. The receptors originated from an adult in good health. The CDR3 runs from the conserved cysteine through the conserved F or W. The order of the fields is D gene, J gene, V gene, CDR3 protein. D genes are given only for firm matches.

d_call: -
j_call: TRBJ2-4
v_call: TRBV3-1/TRBV3-2
cdr3_aa: CASSQAENIQYF

d_call: -
j_call: TRBJ2-2
v_call: TRBV10-3
cdr3_aa: CAISERDRQLFF

d_call: -
j_call: TRBJ2-7
v_call: TRBV10-3
cdr3_aa: CAISEGTLNYEQYF

d_call: -
j_call: TRBJ2-7
v_call: TRBV28
cdr3_aa: CASSIRRPPYEQYF

d_call: -
j_call: TRBJ2-3
v_call: TRBV4-1
cdr3_aa: CASSQGPDTQYF

d_call: TRBD2
j_call: TRBJ2-1
v_call: TRBV7-2
cdr3_aa: CASSLTPSGNYNEQFF

d_call: -
j_call: TRBJ1-1
v_call: TRBV6-5
cdr3_aa: CASTKSRDKGTEAFF

d_call: TRBD1
j_call: TRBJ1-4
v_call: TRBV13
cdr3_aa: CASSLAGQGNEKLFF

d_call: -
j_call: TRBJ2-7
v_call: TRBV3-1/TRBV3-2
cdr3_aa: CASSHAPMGLGGSYEQYF

d_call: -
j_call: TRBJ2-1
v_call: TRBV30
cdr3_aa: CAWSVSGAVSTMKQFF

d_call: -
j_call: TRBJ1-4
v_call: TRBV30
cdr3_aa: CAWSGGGEKLFF

d_call: -
j_call: TRBJ2-3
v_call: TRBV9
cdr3_aa: CASSITPDSGTDTQYF

d_call: -
j_call: TRBJ2-5
v_call: TRBV24-1
cdr3_aa: CATSDSGTRETQYF

d_call: -
j_call: TRBJ1-1
v_call: TRBV28
cdr3_aa: CASSLGDTIRGTEAFF

d_call: -
j_call: TRBJ1-3
v_call: TRBV6-2/TRBV6-3
cdr3_aa: CASSLGHPGNTIYF

d_call: -
j_call: TRBJ1-1
v_call: TRBV18
cdr3_aa: CASSPEYRTTEAFF

d_call: -
j_call: TRBJ2-7
v_call: TRBV9
cdr3_aa: CASSVGGNDITYEQYF

d_call: -
j_call: TRBJ1-2
v_call: TRBV6-5
cdr3_aa: CASSYGQGLGYGYTF

d_call: -
j_call: TRBJ1-1
v_call: TRBV19
cdr3_aa: CASSWGVNTEAFF